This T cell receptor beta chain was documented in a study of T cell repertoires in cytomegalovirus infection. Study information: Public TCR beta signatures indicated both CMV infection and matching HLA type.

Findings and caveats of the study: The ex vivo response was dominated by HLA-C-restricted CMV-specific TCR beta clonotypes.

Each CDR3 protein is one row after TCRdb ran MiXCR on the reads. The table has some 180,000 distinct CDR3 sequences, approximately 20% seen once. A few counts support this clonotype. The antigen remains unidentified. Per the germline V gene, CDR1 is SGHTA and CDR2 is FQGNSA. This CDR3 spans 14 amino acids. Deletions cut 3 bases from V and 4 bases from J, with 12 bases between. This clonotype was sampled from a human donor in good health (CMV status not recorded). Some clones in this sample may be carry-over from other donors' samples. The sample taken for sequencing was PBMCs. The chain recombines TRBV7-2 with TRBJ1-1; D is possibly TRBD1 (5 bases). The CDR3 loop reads CASSFGGVVTEAFF. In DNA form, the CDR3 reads TGTGCCAGCAGCTTCGGGGGGGTCGTCACTGAAGCTTTCTTT.